The 14 T cell receptor beta chains presented below share a single source sample, sequenced in a study of identical twins. TCRdb processed the 5' RACE reads anew with MiXCR; each CDR3 protein has one entry. In the table there are 210,000 or so distinct CDR3 sequences, 6.5% to 8.5% of which are singletons. The sample was also linked to a second study, of yellow fever vaccine responses in identical twins.

Sequencing was performed on memory (CD45RO+) T cells sorted from blood. Receptor source: a woman between 18 and 29 years old in good health.

This clonotype showed up many times. V and J are TRBV25-1 and TRBJ1-2; D possibly corresponds to TRBD1 (5 bases). V was trimmed by 9 bases and J by 5 bases, leaving 19 bases between them. CDR1 MGHDK and CDR2 SYGVNS come from the germline V gene. CDR3 length: 14 residues. The CDR3 loop reads CARTLPGLTYGYTF. For the CDR3, the DNA is TGTGCCAGAACATTGCCGGGACTGACTTATGGCTACACCTTC.

This clonotype came up many times. This chain uses TRBV5-5 with TRBJ2-2; D is undetermined. The CDR3 is 16 residues long. V shed 0 bases and J shed 6 bases, with 15 bases lying between them. In germline, CDR1 is SGHKS, CDR2 YYEKEE (reference sequence). CDR3 loop: CASSLAPGGQAGELFF. In DNA, the CDR3 is TGTGCCAGCAGCTTGGCCCCTGGTGGGCAGGCCGGGGAGCTGTTTTTT.

This clonotype has at least ten counts. This sequence joins TRBV9 and TRBJ2-2; D not certain. CDR1 is SGDLS, CDR2 YYNGEE, per germline. The CDR3 runs 14 residues. V lost 1 base, J lost 4 bases, and 8 bases lay in between. The CDR3 bases are TGTGCCAGCAGCGTATCCCCTACCACCGGGGAGCTGTTTTTT. Its protein is CASSVSPTTGELFF. Combining the CDR3 with reference TRBV9 and TRBJ2-2 gives the whole variable domain DSGVTQTPKHLITATGQRVTLRCSPRSGDLSVYWYQQSLDQGLQFLIQYYNGEERAKGNILERFSAQQFPDLHSELNLSSLELGDSALYFCASSVSPTTGELFFGEGSRLTVL.

The V gene is TRBV4-2, the J gene TRBJ2-1; 12 nucleotides match TRBD2. After removal of 4 bases from V and 1 base from J, the junction contained 11 bases not matched to a gene. Germline V gene lookup returns CDR1 LGHNA and CDR2 YNFKEQ. There are 19 residues in the CDR3. The CDR3 nucleotides read TGTGCCAGCAGCCCCAAGACTAGCGGGAGCGGGATATCCTACAATGAGCAGTTCTTC. It yields the protein CASSPKTSGSGISYNEQFF.

The chain is built from TRBV20-1 and TRBJ2-5; TRBD2 is a possible D gene (6 bases). The CDR3 is 14 residues long. Trimming took off 0 bases at V and 5 bases at J, with 13 bases between the two ends. The germline CDR1 and CDR2 sequences are DFQATT and SNEGSKA (reference sequence). CDR3 protein: CSARDGGEMETQYF. CDR3 in DNA: TGCAGTGCTAGAGATGGCGGGGAGATGGAGACCCAGTACTTC.

This clonotype was seen repeatedly, ten times or more. V usage is TRBV3-1 and J usage is TRBJ2-7; D could derive from TRBD1 or TRBD2 (6 bases each). The germline CDR1 and CDR2 sequences are LGHDT and YNNKEL (reference sequence). V was trimmed by 4 bases and J by 0 bases, leaving 16 bases between them. The CDR3 contains 16 residues. CDR3 loop: CASSPKGGRISYEQYF. The CDR3 DNA follows: TGTGCCAGCAGCCCCAAGGGGGGACGCATCTCCTACGAGCAGTACTTC.

This clonotype appeared a few times. The V gene is TRBV5-5, the J gene TRBJ2-1, with TRBD2 identical over 11 bases. Trimming took 4 bases from V and 2 from J; bases not matched to a gene: 5. CDR1 and CDR2 (germline): SGHKS, YYEKEE (reference sequence). The CDR3 is 16 residues long. CDR3 bases: TGTGCCAGCAGCCGGGATAGCGGGGGGGCCTACAATGAGCAGTTCTTC. Amino acids: CASSRDSGGAYNEQFF.

This clonotype has more than one count but fewer than ten. V usage is TRBV6-5 and J usage is TRBJ2-6; 8 positions match TRBD1. Germline V gene sequence: CDR1 MNHEY, CDR2 SVGAGI. Trimming removed 3 bases from V and 0 bases from J; junction bases left unmatched: 4. The CDR3 has 17 residues. The CDR3 spells CASSYQGASSGANVLTF. CDR3 sequence (DNA): TGTGCCAGCAGTTATCAGGGGGCGAGCTCTGGGGCCAACGTCCTGACTTTC.

The V gene is TRBV5-1, the J gene TRBJ2-3; 8 bases are shared with TRBD1. The ends lost 3 bases at V and 0 bases at J; junction bases unmatched: 12. Germline CDR1 SGHRS, CDR2 YFSETQ. The CDR3 loop spans 18 amino acids. The CDR3 region is CASSWLTGTGSSTDTQYF. For the CDR3, the DNA is TGCGCCAGCAGCTGGCTTACCGGGACAGGATCTAGCACAGATACGCAGTATTTT.

This clonotype was found a few times. This sequence joins TRBV20-1 and TRBJ2-2, with D unresolved. CDR1 and CDR2 (germline): DFQATT, SNEGSKA (reference sequence). The CDR3 spans 13 residues. V lost 2 bases to trimming and J lost 5 bases, with 9 bases between them. The CDR3 coding sequence is TGCAGTGCTAGACCGACGAGTACCGGGGAGCTGTTTTTT. Its translation is CSARPTSTGELFF.

This clonotype was seen a few times. CDR3 amino acids: CASSYSSPASSYEQYF. In nucleotides, the CDR3 is TGTGCCAGCAGTTACTCTTCCCCCGCTAGCTCCTACGAGCAGTACTTC. The chain is built from TRBV6-5 and TRBJ2-7, with unresolved D. V was shortened by 0 bases and J by 0 bases, with 12 bases between the two germline ends. The CDR3 has 16 amino acids. Germline assignment: CDR1 MNHEY and CDR2 SVGAGI.

This clonotype was detected many times. This rearrangement joins TRBV5-1 to TRBJ2-7; 10 bases agree with TRBD1. Germline CDR1 SGHRS, CDR2 YFSETQ. With V trimmed by 4 bases and J by 0 bases, 1 base remained unmatched. There are 14 residues in the CDR3. DNA of the CDR3: TGCGCCAGCAGCCGGACAGGGGGCTCCTACGAGCAGTACTTC. Translation: CASSRTGGSYEQYF.

This clonotype came up a few times. The gene calls are TRBV29-1 and TRBJ2-7; D unclear. Germline-derived CDR1 and CDR2 are SQVTM and ANQGSEA. V shed 6 bases and J shed 3 bases, with 12 bases lying between them. CDR3 length: 12 residues. For the CDR3, the DNA is TGCAGCGTCCGTCCCTCTCTCTACGAGCAGTACTTC. This sequence encodes CSVRPSLYEQYF.

The table lists this clonotype with a few counts. The chain carries TRBV3-1 and TRBJ2-7, with no clear D. Trimming stripped 0 bases from V and 0 bases from J, with 12 bases between. Looked up from germline, CDR1 is LGHDT and CDR2 is YNNKEL (reference sequence). The CDR3 contains 16 residues. The CDR3 DNA reads as TGTGCCAGCAGCCAAGATCCTGCCTCGAGCTCCTACGAGCAGTACTTC. This translates into CASSQDPASSSYEQYF.